Here is one T cell receptor beta chain with its context. The data originate from a study of cytomegalovirus exposure and HLA in healthy donors. Across the whole study: The same platform as the approximately 640 first-cohort repertoires was used for the 95 to 150 validation repertoires, a later analysis reported.

V dropped 5 bases and J dropped 6; count of bases not matched to a gene: 7. Germline loops: CDR1 LNHDA, CDR2 SQIVND (reference sequence). The CDR3 covers 13 residues. Here immunoSEQ multiplex PCR was the method, and the copy in TCRdb shows in-frame clones only, minus some. The sample contains 140,000 to 150,000 clones, approximately 94% of which appear only once. The receptor was derived from a man younger than 35 in good health and CMV-seropositive. The genes are TRBV19 and TRBJ2-7; 7 nucleotides match TRBD1. Sequencing used PBMCs. The DNA for the CDR3 is TGTGCCAGTAGTGCGACAGGGCGGATCGAGCAGTACTTC. It codes for CASSATGRIEQYF.